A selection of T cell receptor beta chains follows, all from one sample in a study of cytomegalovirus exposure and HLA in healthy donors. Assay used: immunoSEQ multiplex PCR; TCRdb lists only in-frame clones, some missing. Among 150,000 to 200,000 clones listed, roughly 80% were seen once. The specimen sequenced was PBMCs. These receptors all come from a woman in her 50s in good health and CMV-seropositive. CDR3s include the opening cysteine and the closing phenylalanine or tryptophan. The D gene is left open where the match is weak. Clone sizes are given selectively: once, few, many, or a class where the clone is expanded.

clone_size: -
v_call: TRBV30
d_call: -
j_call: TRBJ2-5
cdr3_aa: CAWSVQGQETQYF
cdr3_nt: TGTGCCTGGAGTGTACAGGGACAAGAGACCCAGTACTTC

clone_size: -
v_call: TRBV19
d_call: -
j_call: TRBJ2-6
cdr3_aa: CASSSGVSGANVLTF
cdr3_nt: TGTGCCAGTAGTTCAGGGGTGTCCGGGGCCAACGTCCTGACTTTC

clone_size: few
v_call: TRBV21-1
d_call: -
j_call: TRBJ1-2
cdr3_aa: CASTGWAYGYTF
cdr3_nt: TGTGCCAGTACAGGGTGGGCTTATGGCTACACCTTC

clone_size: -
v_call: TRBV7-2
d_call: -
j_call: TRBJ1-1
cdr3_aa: CASSLAGGLLTEAFF
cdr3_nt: TGTGCCAGCAGCCTCGCCGGGGGGCTACTCACTGAAGCTTTCTTT

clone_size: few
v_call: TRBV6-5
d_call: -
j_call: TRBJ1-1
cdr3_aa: CASSYEQGEAFF
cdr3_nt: TGTGCCAGCAGTTATGAACAGGGAGAAGCTTTCTTT

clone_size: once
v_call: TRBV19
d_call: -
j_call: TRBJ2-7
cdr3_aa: CASSTDRYEQYF
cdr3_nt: TGTGCCAGTAGTACAGACCGCTACGAGCAGTACTTC

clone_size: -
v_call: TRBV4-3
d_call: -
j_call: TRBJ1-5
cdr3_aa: CASSQGWHQPQHF
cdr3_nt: TGCGCCAGCAGCCAAGGGTGGCATCAGCCCCAGCATTTT

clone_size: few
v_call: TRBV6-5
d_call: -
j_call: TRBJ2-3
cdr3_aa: CASSSVRGTDTQYF
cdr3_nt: TGTGCCAGCAGTTCAGTAAGGGGGACAGATACGCAGTATTTT

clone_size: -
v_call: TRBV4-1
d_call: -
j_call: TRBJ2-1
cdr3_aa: CASSQVTGTQFF
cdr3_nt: TGCGCCAGCAGCCAAGTCACAGGGACGCAGTTCTTC

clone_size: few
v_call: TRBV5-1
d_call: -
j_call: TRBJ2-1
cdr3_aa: CASSLKSEPYNEQFF
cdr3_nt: TGCGCCAGCAGCTTGAAGTCAGAACCCTACAATGAGCAGTTCTTC

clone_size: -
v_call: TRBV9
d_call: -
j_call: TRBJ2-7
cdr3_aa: CASSVDEPQGSYEQYF
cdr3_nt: TGTGCCAGCAGCGTAGATGAGCCCCAGGGCTCCTACGAGCAGTACTTC

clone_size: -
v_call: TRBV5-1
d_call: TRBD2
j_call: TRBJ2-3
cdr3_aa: CASSSGSLLDTQYF
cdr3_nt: TGCGCCAGCAGTAGCGGGAGCCTTTTAGATACGCAGTATTTT